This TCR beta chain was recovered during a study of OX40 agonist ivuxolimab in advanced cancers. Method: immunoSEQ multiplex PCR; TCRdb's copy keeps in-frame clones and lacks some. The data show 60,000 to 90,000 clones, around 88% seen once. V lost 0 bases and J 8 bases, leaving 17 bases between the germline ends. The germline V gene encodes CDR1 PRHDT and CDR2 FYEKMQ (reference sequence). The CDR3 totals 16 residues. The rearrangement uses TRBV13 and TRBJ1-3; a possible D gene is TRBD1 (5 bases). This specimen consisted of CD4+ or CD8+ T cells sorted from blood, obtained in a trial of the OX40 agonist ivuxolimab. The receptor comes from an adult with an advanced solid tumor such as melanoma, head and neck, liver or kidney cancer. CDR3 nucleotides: TGTGCCAGCAGCTTAGGAGACAGAGTGATCGAGGACACCATATATTTT. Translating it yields CASSLGDRVIEDTIYF. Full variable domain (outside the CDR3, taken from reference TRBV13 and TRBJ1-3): AAGVIQSPRHLIKEKRETATLKCYPIPRHDTVYWYQQGPGQDPQFLISFYEKMQSDKGSIPDRFSAQQFSDYHSELNMSSLELGDSALYFCASSLGDRVIEDTIYFGEGSWLTVV.